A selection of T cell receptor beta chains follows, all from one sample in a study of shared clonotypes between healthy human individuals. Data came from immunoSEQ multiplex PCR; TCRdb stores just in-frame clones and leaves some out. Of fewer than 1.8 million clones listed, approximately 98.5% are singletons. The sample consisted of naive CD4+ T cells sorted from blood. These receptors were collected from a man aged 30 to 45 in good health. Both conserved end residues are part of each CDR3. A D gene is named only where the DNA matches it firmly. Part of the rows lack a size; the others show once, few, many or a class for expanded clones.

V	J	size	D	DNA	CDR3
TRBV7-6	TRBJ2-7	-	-	TGTGCCAGCAGCCTAGGAGGGGGATCCTACGAGCAGTACTTC	CASSLGGGSYEQYF
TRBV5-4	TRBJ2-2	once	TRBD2	TGTGCCAGCAGCTACGACCCCCTAGCGGGAGACACCGGGGAGCTGTTTTTT	CASSYDPLAGDTGELFF
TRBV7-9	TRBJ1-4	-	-	TGTGCCAGCAGCCCTCAGGGCGTAGCAACTAATGAAAAACTGTTTTTT	CASSPQGVATNEKLFF
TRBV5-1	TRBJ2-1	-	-	TGCGCCAGCAGGCAGGGAGAGGACAATGAGCAGTTCTTC	CASRQGEDNEQFF
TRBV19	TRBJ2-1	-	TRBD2	TGTGCCAGTAGTATGGGGACTAGCGGGGGGAATGAGCAGTTCTTC	CASSMGTSGGNEQFF
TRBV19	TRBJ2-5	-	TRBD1	TGTGCCAGTAGTATAGTTTACAGGGGCCAAGAGACCCAGTACTTC	CASSIVYRGQETQYF
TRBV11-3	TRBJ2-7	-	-	TGTGCCAGCAGCTTAGATCACCACGAGCAGTACTTC	CASSLDHHEQYF
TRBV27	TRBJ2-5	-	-	TGTGCCAGCAGTGGAACAGGGAGGGGGAAGTGGGAGACCCAGTACTTC	CASSGTGRGKWETQYF
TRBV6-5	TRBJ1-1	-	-	TGTGCCAGCAGTTACTCCATCAGAGGGGGTAACACTGAAGCTTTCTTT	CASSYSIRGGNTEAFF
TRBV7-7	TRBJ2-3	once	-	TGTGCCAGCAGCTTCAGGGACAGCACAGATACGCAGTATTTT	CASSFRDSTDTQYF
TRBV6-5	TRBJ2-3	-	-	TGTGCCAGCAGTTACTCATTGGCAGACTTTACAGATACGCAGTATTTT	CASSYSLADFTDTQYF
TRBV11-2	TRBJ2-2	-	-	TGTGCCAGCAGGAGGGCAGGGGTAAAATTTAACACCGGGGAGCTGTTTTTT	CASRRAGVKFNTGELFF
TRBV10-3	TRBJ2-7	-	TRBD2	TGTGCCATCAGTGAGTCTAGCGGGAGTTTGGGCGAGCAGTACTTC	CAISESSGSLGEQYF
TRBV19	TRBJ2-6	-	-	TGTGCCAGTAGTAGTTGGGACCCTGGGGCCAACGTCCTGACTTTC	CASSSWDPGANVLTF
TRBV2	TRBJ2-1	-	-	TGTGCCAGCAGCAGGACTAATGAGCAGTTCTTC	CASSRTNEQFF
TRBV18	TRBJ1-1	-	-	TGTGCCAGCTCACCAGGGTCGCACACTGAAGCTTTCTTT	CASSPGSHTEAFF
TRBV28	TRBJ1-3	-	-	TGTGCCAGCAGTCCCACCGCAGGAAACACCATATATTTT	CASSPTAGNTIYF
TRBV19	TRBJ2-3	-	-	TGTGCCAGTAGTATCTATCCTCTGGGGCTCGGCACAGATACGCAGTATTTT	CASSIYPLGLGTDTQYF
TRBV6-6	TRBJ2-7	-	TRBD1	TGTGCCAGCAGTTACGGGACAGCCTCCTACGAGCAGTACTTC	CASSYGTASYEQYF
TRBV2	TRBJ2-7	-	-	TGTGCCAGCAGTTATCCGGGTTGGGGAGAGCAGTACTTC	CASSYPGWGEQYF
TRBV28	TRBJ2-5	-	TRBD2	TGTGCCAGCAGGGGCTTGGGACTAGCGGGAGCGGAAGAGACCCAGTACTTC	CASRGLGLAGAEETQYF
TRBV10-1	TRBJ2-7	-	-	TGCGCCAGCAGTGAGTCGACAAGCGGATTACTCTACGAGCAGTACTTC	CASSESTSGLLYEQYF
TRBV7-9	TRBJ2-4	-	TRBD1	TGTGCCAGCAGCATCGCAGGGGGCAAAAACATTCAGTACTTC	CASSIAGGKNIQYF
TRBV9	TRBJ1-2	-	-	TGTGCCAGCAGCGTAGACCCCATAAGGTTGGGTGGCTACACCTTC	CASSVDPIRLGGYTF
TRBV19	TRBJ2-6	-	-	TGTGCCAGTAGTGACACTCATTATGGGGCCAACGTCCTGACTTTC	CASSDTHYGANVLTF
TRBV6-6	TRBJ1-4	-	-	TGTGCCAGCAGGCCACCGAGGGGGGGAGGAGAAAAACTGTTTTTT	CASRPPRGGGEKLFF
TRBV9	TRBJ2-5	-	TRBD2	TGTGCCAGCAGCGAACGCCCGGGACTAGTGACGGAGACCCAGTACTTC	CASSERPGLVTETQYF
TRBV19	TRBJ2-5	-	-	TGTGCCACCGGGGGCCAAGAGACCCAGTACTTC	CATGGQETQYF
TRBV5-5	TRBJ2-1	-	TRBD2	TGTGCCAGCAGCGTGGGACTAGCGGAGCAGTTCTTC	CASSVGLAEQFF
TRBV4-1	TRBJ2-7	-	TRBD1	TGCGCCAGCAGCCAAGATCAGGACAGGGTGTACGAGCAGTACTTC	CASSQDQDRVYEQYF
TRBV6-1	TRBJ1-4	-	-	TGTGCCAGCAGTCTAGGGGGGGGAAATGAAAAACTGTTTTTT	CASSLGGGNEKLFF
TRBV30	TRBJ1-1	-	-	TGTGCCTGGAGTCCCCCCCTCGACAGTGAAGCTTTCTTT	CAWSPPLDSEAFF
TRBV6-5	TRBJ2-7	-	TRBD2	TGTGCCAGCAGACTACTAGCGGACTCCTACGAGCAGTACTTC	CASRLLADSYEQYF
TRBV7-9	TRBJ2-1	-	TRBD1	TGTGCCAGCAGCCTCCCGGGACAGGGTTGGGAGTATAGCGGTCGTCAGTTCTTC	CASSLPGQGWEYSGRQFF
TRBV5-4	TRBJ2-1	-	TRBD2	TGTGCCAGCAGCTTTGGACTAGCGGCCTACAATGAGCAGTTCTTC	CASSFGLAAYNEQFF
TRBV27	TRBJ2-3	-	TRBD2	TGTGCCAGCAGCGTAAAAAGGACTAGCGGGAGAGGCGGCGGAGATACGCAGTATTTT	CASSVKRTSGRGGGDTQYF
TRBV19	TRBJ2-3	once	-	TGTGCCAGTAGAGGCCTCCCCGGGGACACAGATACGCAGTATTTT	CASRGLPGDTDTQYF
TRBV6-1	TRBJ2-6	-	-	TGTGCCAGCAGTGAGGTGGGGGCTGGGGCCAACGTCCTGACTTTC	CASSEVGAGANVLTF
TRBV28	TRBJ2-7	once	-	TGTGCCAGCAGTTTAGGCAGGTTAGTCGAGCAGTACTTC	CASSLGRLVEQYF
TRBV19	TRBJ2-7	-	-	TGTGCCAGTAGTGAGTCGGGCTACGAGCAGTACTTC	CASSESGYEQYF
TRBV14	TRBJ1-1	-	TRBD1	TGTGCCAGCAGCCAATTAGGGACAGCGAACACTGAAGCTTTCTTT	CASSQLGTANTEAFF
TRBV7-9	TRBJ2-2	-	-	TGTGCCAGCAGCTTGGGGGAGCTGTTTTTT	CASSLGELFF
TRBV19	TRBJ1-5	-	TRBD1	TGTGCCAGTAGACCAGGACAGGGACGGGATCAGCCCCAGCATTTT	CASRPGQGRDQPQHF
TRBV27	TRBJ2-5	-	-	TGTGCCAGCAGTTTATTTGGTCTAGGGGCATACCAAGAGACCCAGTACTTC	CASSLFGLGAYQETQYF
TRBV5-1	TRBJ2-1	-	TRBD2	TGCGCCAGCAGCTTGGCCCTTCTAGCGGGAGGGAACAATGAGCAGTTCTTC	CASSLALLAGGNNEQFF
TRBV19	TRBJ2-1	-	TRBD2	TGTGCCAGTAGCAGGACTAGAAGAGACAATGAGCAGTTCTTC	CASSRTRRDNEQFF
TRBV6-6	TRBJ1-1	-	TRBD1	TGTGCCAGCAGTTCCACCGACAGCACAGGGGGCAAGGCTTTCTTT	CASSSTDSTGGKAFF